This TCR beta chain was sequenced during a study of T cells in Graves' hyperthyroidism and ophthalmopathy. Study-wide results and caveats: Ophthalmopathy and stable hyperthyroidism were told apart by a 13 V-J model.

Among the patients, aged 18 to 65, hyperthyroidism was newly diagnosed and had lasted under 2 months. Those patients with uncontrolled infection, other autoimmune disease, pregnancy or lactation were excluded. Diagnostic assessment was based on clinical symptoms, serum thyroxine and TRAb, thyroid ultrasound and orbital computed tomography. This clonotype was seen repeatedly, ten times or more. Its antigen is undetermined. The investigators amplified TCR beta CDR3 regions from RNA transcripts. Researchers ran a first-round RT-PCR on the TCR CDR3 using the HTBI primer set. MiXCR, applied by TCRdb to the multiplex PCR reads, yields one record per CDR3 protein. The data contain 700,000 or so distinct CDR3 sequences, approximately 16% of them singletons. Germline CDR1 SGHVS, CDR2 FQNEAQ. The CDR3 has 16 residues. V shed 2 bases and J shed 5 bases, with 16 bases lying between them.

The sample comprised blood. The V gene is TRBV7-8, the J gene TRBJ2-1; D possibly corresponds to TRBD2 (5 bases). This TCR was sampled from a man younger than 30 with Graves' hyperthyroidism. The CDR3 DNA is TGTGCCAGCAGCTTAACGAGTGGTAGCGAAAACAATGAGCAGTTCTTC. Encoded protein: CASSLTSGSENNEQFF.